Listed below are T cell receptor beta chains from one sample, sequenced in a study of beta chain features in type 1 diabetes. Clones were sequenced by immunoSEQ multiplex PCR, and TCRdb holds only the in-frame ones, with some missing. This sample has over 200,000 clones, with approximately 10% found just once. The sequenced material came from naive CD4+ T cells from blood. Receptor source: a young man with type 1 diabetes. Each CDR3 is given with its conserved first and last residue. A D gene is named only where the DNA matches it firmly. The size field is filled for only some rows; it gives once, few, many or a size class.

J,V,D,size,DNA,CDR3
TRBJ2-7,TRBV7-3,NA,NA,TGTGCCAGCAGCTTAGCGGGGGCTAACGAGCAGTACTTC,CASSLAGANEQYF
TRBJ1-4,TRBV4-3,NA,NA,TGCGCCAGCAGCCAAGAAGGGAGGGCAAAACTGTTTTTT,CASSQEGRAKLFF
TRBJ2-1,TRBV19,TRBD2,few,TGTGCCAGTAGTATCAGAGCGGGGGGCCCCCTTGGAGACAATGAGCAGTTCTTC,CASSIRAGGPLGDNEQFF
TRBJ2-5,TRBV2,NA,few,TGTGCCAGCACTGAACAGGGCCAAGAGACCCAGTACTTC,CASTEQGQETQYF
TRBJ2-1,TRBV18,NA,few,TGTGCCAGCTCACCTGTAAGGCAGGGGAGAATCTACAATGAGCAGTTCTTC,CASSPVRQGRIYNEQFF
TRBJ2-7,TRBV7-8,TRBD2,few,TGTGCCAGCAGCTTAGCGGGTCTAGCGGGGGGGCTCTACGAGCAGTACTTC,CASSLAGLAGGLYEQYF
TRBJ2-5,TRBV18,NA,few,TGTGCCAGCTCACGTGGACAGCAAGAGACCCAGTACTTC,CASSRGQQETQYF
TRBJ1-6,TRBV15,NA,few,TGTGCCACCAGATCCGGGGTCTATAATTCACCCCTCCACTTT,CATRSGVYNSPLHF
TRBJ1-5,TRBV18,NA,few,TGTGCCAGCTCACCACCGGGGGCCACGCTCAACAATCAGCCCCAGCATTTT,CASSPPGATLNNQPQHF
TRBJ2-1,TRBV5-4,TRBD1,NA,TGTGCCAGCAGATCTCCGGGACAGAGTTACAATGAGCAGTTCTTC,CASRSPGQSYNEQFF
TRBJ2-3,TRBV5-1,NA,few,TGCGCCAGCAGCTTGTCGACTAGCACAGATACGCAGTATTTT,CASSLSTSTDTQYF
TRBJ2-7,TRBV5-4,TRBD1,NA,TGTGCCAGCAGCCATGCCGGGACAGTTTCGCCCCACGAGCAGTACTTC,CASSHAGTVSPHEQYF
TRBJ2-5,TRBV11-2,TRBD1,NA,TGTGCCAGCAGCGCGTTCCGGGACAGAGAGACCCAGTACTTC,CASSAFRDRETQYF
TRBJ2-2,TRBV2,TRBD2,NA,TGTGCCAGCAGCAAAATGGGACTAGCGGCCACCGGGGAGCTGTTTTTT,CASSKMGLAATGELFF
TRBJ2-3,TRBV2,NA,few,TGTGCCAGCAGTGAGAGGCGGGGAATCACAGATACGCAGTATTTT,CASSERRGITDTQYF
TRBJ1-2,TRBV9,TRBD1,few,TGTGCCAGCAGCGGACAGGGTGTTAACTATGGCTACACCTTC,CASSGQGVNYGYTF
TRBJ1-5,TRBV4-1,TRBD1,few,TGCGCCAGCAGCCCATCCGGGACAGGGTTAGGCGGTCAGCCCCAGCATTTT,CASSPSGTGLGGQPQHF
TRBJ2-7,TRBV11-2,NA,NA,TGTGCCAGCAGCCCCCTCTACGAGCAGTACTTC,CASSPLYEQYF
TRBJ2-4,TRBV12-5,TRBD2,NA,TGTGCTAGTGGTTCGATCCCCCTTCGGACTAGCGGGGGACGAAAAAACATTCAGTACTTC,CASGSIPLRTSGGRKNIQYF
TRBJ2-7,TRBV19,TRBD2,NA,TGTGCCAGTAGTCCGGGCGGGGGGGCGAGCGAGCAGTACTTC,CASSPGGGASEQYF
TRBJ1-3,TRBV18,NA,NA,TGTGCCAGCTCACCATTGACAGTCTCTGGAAACACCATATATTTT,CASSPLTVSGNTIYF
TRBJ1-3,TRBV5-1,NA,NA,TGCGCCAGCAGCTTGACTGGCTCTGGAAACACCATATATTTT,CASSLTGSGNTIYF
TRBJ2-3,TRBV7-2,NA,few,TGTGCCAGCAGCTCCCAGGCTAGCAGCACAGATACGCAGTATTTT,CASSSQASSTDTQYF
TRBJ2-5,TRBV28,TRBD1,NA,TGTGCCAGCAGTCTCGCCGGGACAGGGGTAGAGACCCAGTACTTC,CASSLAGTGVETQYF
TRBJ2-1,TRBV5-1,NA,few,TGCGCCAGCGGTCCTCAGGAAAACAATGAGCAGTTCTTC,CASGPQENNEQFF
TRBJ1-2,TRBV2,NA,NA,TGTGCCAGCAGGTACAGGGATGGCTACACCTTC,CASRYRDGYTF
TRBJ1-5,TRBV2,TRBD1,NA,TGTGCCAGCACGGGGAAGGACAGGGCTACCAATCAGCCCCAGCATTTT,CASTGKDRATNQPQHF
TRBJ1-6,TRBV28,NA,few,TGTGCCAGCAACCCGGGGGGCTCCTATAATTCACCCCTCCACTTT,CASNPGGSYNSPLHF
TRBJ2-1,TRBV7-2,TRBD2,NA,TGTGCCAGCAGCTTAGGAGCGGGGGGCCGATACAATGAGCAGTTCTTC,CASSLGAGGRYNEQFF
TRBJ1-2,TRBV7-2,NA,few,TGTGCCAGCAGCCTGTCCTATGGCTACACCTTC,CASSLSYGYTF
TRBJ1-1,TRBV5-4,TRBD1,NA,TGTGCCAGCACCCGGACAGGGGGAAGCACTGAAGCTTTCTTT,CASTRTGGSTEAFF
TRBJ2-7,TRBV5-6,NA,few,TGTGCCAGCAGCCTGGCCGCCAGCTCCTACGAGCAGTACTTC,CASSLAASSYEQYF
TRBJ2-5,TRBV7-2,NA,few,TGTGCCAGCAGCTTAGTGCCGGGGATGAAAGAGACCCAGTACTTC,CASSLVPGMKETQYF
TRBJ2-7,TRBV7-3,NA,NA,TGTGCCAGCAGCTTATATACGGGCTACGAGCAGTACTTC,CASSLYTGYEQYF
TRBJ2-1,TRBV4-3,NA,NA,TGCGCCAGCAGCCAAGGGCCTTACAATGAGCAGTTCTTC,CASSQGPYNEQFF
TRBJ1-5,TRBV7-9,NA,few,TGTGCCAGCAGCTTAGGGACAGACACCCCCATCCAGCATTTT,CASSLGTDTPIQHF
TRBJ2-1,TRBV28,TRBD2,few,TGTGCCAGCAGTTCCCCTGCCGGGGGGGCCTACAATGAGCAGTTCTTC,CASSSPAGGAYNEQFF
TRBJ2-7,TRBV18,TRBD1,NA,TGTGCCAGCTCACCGAGCACGGGACAGGGATCCTACGAGCAGTACTTC,CASSPSTGQGSYEQYF
TRBJ2-7,TRBV18,NA,few,TGTGCCAGCTCACCCCCAAGGGGGTCCTACGAGCAGTACTTC,CASSPPRGSYEQYF
TRBJ1-2,TRBV4-2,TRBD1,few,TGTGCCAGCAGCCCAATAGGACAGGATTTCGTCGGCTACACCTTC,CASSPIGQDFVGYTF
TRBJ2-7,TRBV5-6,TRBD2,few,TGTGCCAGCAGCTCCCTCTGGCGGGGGGCGAGGGAGCAGTACTTC,CASSSLWRGAREQYF
TRBJ1-1,TRBV7-3,TRBD1,few,TGTGCCAGCAGCCCTCTAACAGGGGGGAACACTGAAGCTTTCTTT,CASSPLTGGNTEAFF
TRBJ2-2,TRBV28,NA,NA,TGTGCCAGCAGCACGAACACCGGGGAGCTGTTTTTT,CASSTNTGELFF
TRBJ2-3,TRBV11-2,TRBD2,NA,TGTGCCAGCAGCTCCCGGAGGTGGAGCGGGGGGGCGAAAGATACGCAGTATTTT,CASSSRRWSGGAKDTQYF
TRBJ2-7,TRBV5-4,NA,NA,TGTGCCAGCAGCCGGGACTCCTACCTCGAGCAGTACTTC,CASSRDSYLEQYF
TRBJ2-4,TRBV7-9,NA,few,TGTGCCACCGCCAGGGGCAACATAGCCTCCATCGCCAAAAACATTCAGTACTTC,CATARGNIASIAKNIQYF
TRBJ2-7,TRBV2,NA,few,TGTGCCAGCTGTAGAAGCGGCACCTACGAGCAGTACTTC,CASCRSGTYEQYF
TRBJ2-3,TRBV23-1,TRBD1,few,TGCGCCAGCAGTCAAAAACAGGGGGTCACAGATACGCAGTATTTT,CASSQKQGVTDTQYF
TRBJ2-7,TRBV28,NA,few,TGTGCCAGCAGTTTATGGAGGGACGAGCAGTACTTC,CASSLWRDEQYF
TRBJ2-3,TRBV5-1,TRBD2,NA,TGCGCCAGCAGTATCGGACTAGCGGACACAGATACGCAGTATTTT,CASSIGLADTDTQYF
TRBJ2-1,TRBV5-1,TRBD2,NA,TGCGCCAGCAGCTCCGGACTAGCGGGGTACAATGAGCAGTTCTTC,CASSSGLAGYNEQFF